Listed below are T cell receptor beta chains from one sample, sequenced in a study of control samples from healthy donors and cancer patients. Clones were sequenced by immunoSEQ multiplex PCR, and TCRdb holds only the in-frame ones, with some missing. The table lists approximately 72,000 clones, about 91% of them singletons, with approximately 7% in the top ten. Source material: blood. Every receptor here comes from a man aged 50 to 59 in good health. Both conserved end residues are part of each CDR3. A D gene is named only where the DNA matches it firmly. Part of the rows lack a size; the others show once, few, many or a class for expanded clones.

D: TRBD1
J: TRBJ1-5
V: TRBV5-1
size: -
CDR3: CASRPGTASNQPQHF
DNA: TGCGCCAGCAGACCCGGGACAGCCAGCAATCAGCCCCAGCATTTT

D: -
J: TRBJ2-5
V: TRBV11-2
size: -
CDR3: CASSFYQETQYF
DNA: TGTGCCAGCAGCTTCTATCAAGAGACCCAGTACTTC

D: -
J: TRBJ1-4
V: TRBV5-5
size: -
CDR3: CASSQTTGSGNEKLFF
DNA: TGTGCCAGCAGCCAAACCACAGGGAGTGGTAATGAAAAACTGTTTTTT

D: -
J: TRBJ1-2
V: TRBV7-9
size: -
CDR3: CASSFEEGGSYGYTF
DNA: TGTGCCAGCAGCTTCGAAGAGGGGGGTAGCTATGGCTACACCTTC

D: TRBD1
J: TRBJ2-2
V: TRBV6-2/TRBV6-3
size: -
CDR3: CASSTRSTGGMVGELFF
DNA: TGTGCCAGCAGCACTCGCTCGACAGGGGGCATGGTCGGGGAGCTGTTTTTT

D: TRBD1
J: TRBJ2-7
V: TRBV7-2
size: -
CDR3: CASSFDDRAYEQYF
DNA: TGTGCCAGCAGCTTCGATGACAGGGCCTACGAGCAGTACTTC

D: -
J: TRBJ1-1
V: TRBV10-3
size: -
CDR3: CAISATGAMNTEAFF
DNA: TGTGCCATCAGTGCTACAGGAGCCATGAACACTGAAGCTTTCTTT

D: -
J: TRBJ2-7
V: TRBV7-6
size: -
CDR3: CASSQAWDPGYEQYF
DNA: TGTGCCAGCAGCCAGGCTTGGGACCCGGGCTACGAGCAGTACTTC

D: TRBD1
J: TRBJ2-7
V: TRBV6-1
size: -
CDR3: CASSELPSGQGPYEQYF
DNA: TGTGCCAGCAGTGAACTCCCGTCCGGACAGGGTCCCTACGAGCAGTACTTC

D: -
J: TRBJ2-6
V: TRBV9
size: -
CDR3: CASSGGRLEANVLTF
DNA: TGTGCCAGCAGCGGGGGCCGGCTTGAGGCCAACGTCCTGACTTTC

D: -
J: TRBJ2-7
V: TRBV10-3
size: -
CDR3: CAISESRVASYEQYF
DNA: TGTGCCATCAGTGAATCTCGCGTTGCATCCTACGAGCAGTACTTC

D: -
J: TRBJ1-4
V: TRBV5-1
size: once
CDR3: CASSIGWSNEKLFF
DNA: TGCGCCAGCAGCATCGGGTGGAGTAATGAAAAACTGTTTTTT